This T cell receptor beta chain was observed in a study of T cell repertoires in cytomegalovirus infection (dated by TCRdb to about 2019). A note on the overall study: The peptide stimulations were aimed at well-studied HLA-B-restricted epitopes as well as recently identified HLA-C-restricted CMV epitopes, whose presentation resists viral immunomodulation. Donor HLA type was relevant to the analysis, as public TCR beta signatures indicated carriage of CMV infection together with the matching HLA type. Overall results and qualifications from the work: In the ex vivo response, HLA-C-restricted CMV-specific TCR beta clonotypes were dominant, and in two of eight donors the single most frequent clonotype came from this HLA-C-restricted group. Carriers of CMV infection plus the relevant HLA type were discriminated by the cumulative frequency of public TCR beta family members in the study cohort and in an independent roughly 340-donor cohort.

Sequencing instrument: Illumina HiSeq 1500. Through fastp at Q25 and MiXCR, TCRdb rebuilt clones from the public reads, retaining in-frame beta chains. CDR3 protein duplicates are merged, each entry listing the most common genes and DNA. Present in this sample are roughly 340,000 distinct CDR3 sequences, under 35% of which were seen just once. The ten biggest clones cover over 15% of the sample. The treatment or condition label for this specimen denotes: in vitro stimulation with specific CMV peptide epitopes to enrich CMV-specific T cells. This clonotype was recorded a few times. Its antigen is still unknown. No quality values exist for individual bases; no much larger clone is one base distant. The CDR3 sequence holds 16 residues, the cysteine and phenylalanine included. The CDR3 DNA has 48 bases and is translated from base 1. The germline V gene gives CDR1 as LGHNA and CDR2 as YNFKEQ. The V end loses 1 base and the J end loses 3 bases, and a stretch of 15 bases separates them.

The sequenced sample was cultured PBMCs, obtained from culture after CMV antigen stimulation. Recombination joined TRBV4-2 with TRBJ1-2, with no confident D gene call. This receptor was obtained from a human donor in good health (CMV status not recorded). Some clones in this sample may be carry-over from other donors' samples. The DNA sequence is given as TGTGCCAGCAGCCAAGGGTGGCGGACGGGTGACTATGGCTACACCTTC. Translated, this is CASSQGWRTGDYGYTF.